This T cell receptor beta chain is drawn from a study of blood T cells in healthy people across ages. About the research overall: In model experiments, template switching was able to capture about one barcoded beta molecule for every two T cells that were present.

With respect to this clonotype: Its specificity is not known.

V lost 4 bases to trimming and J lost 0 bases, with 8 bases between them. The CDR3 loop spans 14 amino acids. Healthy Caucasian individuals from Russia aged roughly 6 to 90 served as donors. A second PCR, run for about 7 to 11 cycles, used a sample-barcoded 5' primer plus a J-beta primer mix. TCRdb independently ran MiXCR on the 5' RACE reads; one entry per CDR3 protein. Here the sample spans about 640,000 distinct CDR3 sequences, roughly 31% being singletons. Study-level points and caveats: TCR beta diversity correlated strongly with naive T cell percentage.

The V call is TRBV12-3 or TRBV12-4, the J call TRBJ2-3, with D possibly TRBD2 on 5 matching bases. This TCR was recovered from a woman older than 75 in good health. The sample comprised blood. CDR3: CASSSGMSTDTQYF. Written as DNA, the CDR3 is TGTGCCAGCAGTTCCGGGATGAGCACAGATACGCAGTATTTT.